This is a list of T cell receptor beta chains from one sample in a study of blood T cell repertoires in COVID-19. Assay used: immunoSEQ multiplex PCR; TCRdb lists only in-frame clones, some missing. In the table there are approximately 110,000 clones, 60% to 85% of which are singletons. The specimen sequenced was peripheral blood. The receptors were gathered from a human donor in a cohort sampled during active or convalescent COVID-19. The conserved cysteine and the conserved F or W are not part of the CDR3 here. A D gene is named only where the DNA matches it firmly.

V	D	CDR3
TRBV27	.	ASSLSPGGAEKLF
TRBV15	TRBD1	ATSQIRTGKNSPLH
TRBV9	TRBD1	ASSVGGQGYEQY
TRBV5-1	TRBD1	ASSTDRVYDEKLF
TRBV27	TRBD2	ASRLAGVHEQY
TRBV28	TRBD2	ASSSASGPWGGELF
TRBV4-2	TRBD1	ASSQSGTGGIYGYT
TRBV4-3	.	ASSRGQSYEQY
TRBV7-3	TRBD2	ASTGSSGVVGTGELF
TRBV12-2	.	ASRLVMGGPQAGELF
TRBV20-1	.	SVRRVALH
TRBV6-2/TRBV6-3	TRBD1	ASSTRTGRYEQY
TRBV9	TRBD2	ASSVFGTSGIGEQF
TRBV27	TRBD1	ASSLRQGASGQY
TRBV9	.	ASSARLEGRDTQY
TRBV28	.	ASSLSGAGGNTIY
TRBV28	.	ASSPGFRGFYNEQF
TRBV29-1	TRBD2	SVGGLAGYNEQF
TRBV7-2	.	ASSLVRVDEQY
TRBV7-6	TRBD1	ASSLGTGGPYEQY
TRBV19	TRBD1	ASSTGQGDEQY
TRBV28	TRBD2	ASSAPSGRVPDTQY
TRBV19	TRBD1	ATSSPPGQRYSPLH
TRBV6-5	.	ASSYSGQNTDTQY
TRBV24-1	TRBD1	ATSEAGTGGVTDTQY
TRBV5-1	.	ASHREGGGTDTQY
TRBV11-2	TRBD2	ASRGLAGGPGEQY
TRBV21-1	.	ASSKIPPTGAKNIQY
TRBV9	TRBD1	ASSERTGPYTGELF
TRBV4-1	.	ASSQDSHEQY
TRBV7-9	TRBD1	ASSLAAGGNYGYT
TRBV27	TRBD1	ASSQLLLGTGGESYGYT
TRBV4-1	.	ASSQEAGLNSPLH
TRBV27	.	ASSLSRQGPYEQY
TRBV30	TRBD2	AWGTSGRFMGEQF
TRBV14	.	ASSQVAAPKNYEQY
TRBV5-8	.	ASSFRGGATYEQY
TRBV7-6	TRBD1	ASSLVGQGQRDTQY
TRBV6-1	.	ASSERGGNEKLF
TRBV19	.	ASSFSGRGYLNYGYT
TRBV5-4	.	ASSLAGVQGGYT
TRBV24-1	TRBD2	ATSDYLGAGGTDTQY
TRBV14	TRBD1	ASSRGVRQGFPYEQY
TRBV9	.	ASSPERAPYEQY
TRBV27	.	ASSPLQWGGRGNQPQH
TRBV6-1	.	ASSDPHRVGTEAF
TRBV18	TRBD1	ASSPSDRGRYGYT
TRBV29-1	TRBD2	SVEELRSGGYNEQF
TRBV4-1	.	ASSKLTESSGNTIY